A single sample is the source of the 11 T cell receptor beta chains below, sequenced in a study of identical twins. One entry per CDR3 protein results from TCRdb running MiXCR on the 5' RACE reads. The sample records more than 1.5 million distinct CDR3 sequences, under 35% being singletons. Sequenced input: cord blood. The receptors were gathered from a newborn girl in good health.

J is TRBJ2-7 and V is TRBV20-1; tentatively, D is TRBD2 (5 bases). This CDR3 is built from 16 residues. The V end was cut by 0 bases, the J end by 7 bases, with 22 bases between. The germline V gene has CDR1 DFQATT and CDR2 SNEGSKA (reference sequence). CDR3 in amino acids: CSAREKWGAEYNEQYF. CDR3 coding DNA: TGCAGTGCTAGAGAGAAATGGGGAGCCGAATACAATGAGCAGTACTTC.

This clonotype was found a few times. The rearrangement links TRBV27 to TRBJ2-1, with TRBD2 matching over 9 bases. CDR1 is MNHEY, CDR2 SMNVEV, per germline (reference sequence). V lost 7 bases to trimming and J lost 2 bases; unmatched junction nucleotides: 6. The CDR3 has 15 amino acids. The DNA of the CDR3 is TGTGCCAGCAAAAGCGGGGGGCTTACCTACAATGAGCAGTTCTTC. The encoded protein is CASKSGGLTYNEQFF.

On this clonotype itself: The conserved closing phenylalanine or tryptophan is absent in this CDR3, likely reflecting a read error. The chain links TRBV5-1 to TRBJ2-7; 7 bases are a match to TRBD1. The J call could be wrong; TRBJ2-4 is a better fit for the DNA end. The CDR3 runs to 15 residues. Germline CDR1 SGHRS, CDR2 YFSETQ. This chain's CDR3 is CASSLETRGLNIQYY. CDR3 bases: TGCGCCAGCAGCTTGGAGACCAGGGGGTTAAACATTCAGTACTAC.

The chain joins TRBV10-3 to TRBJ1-5; D gene ambiguous. Trimming shortened V by 3 bases and J by 0 bases, and 15 bases separated the two germline ends. The length of the CDR3 is 17 residues. Germline CDR1 is ENHRY and CDR2 is SYGVKD. This CDR3 is CAISESPELYSNQPQHF. The CDR3 coding sequence is TGTGCCATCAGTGAATCCCCGGAGCTATATAGCAATCAGCCCCAGCATTTT.

The J gene is TRBJ2-1, the V gene TRBV27; TRBD2 aligns across 10 bases. Germline assignment: CDR1 MNHEY and CDR2 SMNVEV (reference sequence). The CDR3 covers 14 residues. The V and J ends lost 5 bases and 6 bases, in that order; junction bases with no gene match: 4. The CDR3 region has the DNA TGTGCCAGCAGTCCTATAGCGGGAGGCAATGAGCAGTTCTTC. Translating it yields CASSPIAGGNEQFF.

The chain combines TRBV6-5 with TRBJ1-6, with D unresolved. V lost 0 bases and J 5 bases, leaving 11 bases between the germline ends. Germline CDR1 MNHEY, CDR2 SVGAGI. The CDR3 has 16 amino acids. The CDR3 reads CASSYSKASNNSPLHF. CDR3 sequence (DNA): TGTGCCAGCAGTTACTCCAAGGCCTCAAATAATTCACCCCTCCACTTT.

This clonotype was counted between two and nine times. The V call is TRBV24-1, the J call TRBJ1-5; 8 nucleotides line up with TRBD1. The CDR3 runs to 15 residues. The germline V gene has CDR1 KGHDR and CDR2 SFDVKD. The J segment lost 2 bases and the V segment lost 5 bases, leaving 4 bases of the junction unmatched. CDR3 loop: CATSVGTGRNQPQHF. CDR3 bases: TGTGCCACCAGTGTGGGGACAGGACGCAATCAGCCCCAGCATTTT.

This chain links TRBV27 with TRBJ1-5, with 11 positions matching TRBD1. Trimming cost V 4 bases and J 3 bases; bases outside gene matches: 8. The CDR3 runs to 17 residues. Germline CDR1 reads MNHEY; CDR2 reads SMNVEV (reference sequence). CDR3 nucleotide sequence: TGTGCCAGCAGTTCTCTCCGGACAGGGGGCTTCAATCAGCCCCAGCATTTT. It is translated as CASSSLRTGGFNQPQHF.

The chain carries TRBV27 and TRBJ1-2, with 7 bases that match TRBD1. The CDR3 loop spans 15 amino acids. J lost 5 bases, V lost 5 bases, and 11 bases had no gene match. Germline V CDR1 and CDR2: MNHEY, SMNVEV (reference sequence). The CDR3 sequence: CASSPSHRGIYGYTF. The CDR3 DNA is TGTGCCAGCAGTCCCTCTCACAGGGGAATTTATGGCTACACCTTC.

The chain couples TRBV25-1 to TRBJ2-7, with a weak D call TRBD1 (5 bases). Germline loops: CDR1 MGHDK, CDR2 SYGVNS. V was trimmed by 7 bases and J by 1 base, leaving 8 bases between them. This CDR3 region has 12 residues. The CDR3 DNA sequence: TGTGCCAGCACCCAGGGTTCCTACGAGCAGTACTTC. Its protein is CASTQGSYEQYF.

Comment on this clonotype: Just one base apart from a much larger clone, this may be a read error. This sequence joins TRBV29-1 and TRBJ2-7; D uncertain. V was cut by 4 bases and J by 10 bases, with 14 bases left in between. The CDR3 contains 11 residues. From germline, CDR1 is SQVTM and CDR2 ANQGSEA. The CDR3 loop is CSVGAREIQYF. CDR3 DNA: TGCAGCGTTGGGGCCCGAGAGATCCAGTACTTC.